This T cell receptor beta chain was profiled in a study of beta chain features in type 1 diabetes. Germline loops: CDR1 MNHNY, CDR2 SVGAGI (reference sequence). The CDR3 sequence is 15 residues long. Trimming cost V 6 bases and J 5 bases; bases outside gene matches: 6. Expressed TCRB transcripts were sequenced because the entire RNA isolate underwent reverse transcription. Per sample, stem cell-like memory T cell libraries averaged approximately 990,000 reads. Data came from immunoSEQ multiplex PCR; TCRdb stores just in-frame clones and leaves some out. The sample contains approximately 120,000 clones, 40% of which appear only once. Every participating donor gave one draw, a heparinised blood sample averaging about 120 mL.

Material for sequencing was stem cell memory CD4+ T cells from blood. The sequence was obtained from a woman aged 18-30 years in good health. The rearrangement joins TRBV6-6 to TRBJ2-1; TRBD2 matches 11 bases. In nucleotides, the CDR3 is TGTGCCAGCAGGCCCGGGACTAGCGGCAACAATGAGCAGTTCTTC. Protein: CASRPGTSGNNEQFF.